This paragraph reports one T cell receptor (beta chain). What antigen it recognizes has not been identified. No much larger clonotype is one base removed from it; base qualities were not supplied. The sample originates from a study of blood T cell repertoires in COVID-19 (dated by TCRdb to about 2020). About the study as a whole: The collaborator samples originated in the United States, Italy and Spain and spanned the acute and convalescent phases of COVID-19. A de-identified subject ID, COVID-19 status, age in years and sex were almost always included in the sample metadata. The samples were drawn from the first 160 participants of the ongoing ImmuneRACE study and from 950 to 1,500 subjects provided by 6 global collaborators. A freely available public database, intended as a resource for researchers studying the immune response to SARS-CoV-2, is where the repertoires were released. Subjects who had been exposed to COVID-19, were actively infected with it, or had recovered from it provided the deeply sampled blood TCRbeta repertoires that made up the dataset. The prospective study material was composed of cDNA or gDNA derived from T cells, B-cell-depleted T cells, or PBMCs. Where available, HLA class I and class II types were taken from metadata supplied by the sample provider and were not determined by assay-based typing. Study-level results and caveats: Clinical and demographic metadata were provided uncurated, with the amount varying by source and participant.

TCRbeta CDR3 regions were amplified from genomic DNA using the immunoSEQ Assay, a bias-controlled multiplex PCR. In the paper's pipeline: The number of nucleated cells in each sample was estimated by amplification of reference gene primers within the assay. Sequence reads were collapsed and filtered to measure the absolute abundance of every unique TCRbeta CDR3 rearrangement. For each sample, productive Simpson clonality was calculated as the square root of Simpson's diversity index across productive rearrangements. Here the immuneACCESS table is served through TCRdb, limited to in-frame sequences with V and J called. Missing clones are a known gap in these copies; in checked studies unresolved V genes cover under half, and the rest lacks a known reason. From that table come the V and J calls and clone size; the DNA was used to work out D and trimming. In this sample the table shows about 79,000 clones, around 89% of which occur a single time. Jointly, the top ten make up approximately 13% of the sample.

The collaborating institutions used their own protocols to collect whole blood in K2EDTA tubes. For TCRbeta analysis, collaborator samples were shipped as frozen whole blood, as isolated PBMCs, or as DNA extracted from either sample type. The material sequenced was peripheral blood. This TCR came from a man in his 70s with active or convalescent COVID-19.

The DNA reads as follows: TGTGCCAGTAGTATCCAGGGGGCGAACACCGGGGAGCTGTTTTTT. It encodes CASSIQGANTGELFF. In this chain, TRBV19 is recombined with TRBJ2-2, with 7 bases in between that match TRBD1. Looking up the germline V gene (reference sequence) yields CDR1 LNHDA and CDR2 SQIVND. The CDR3 runs 15 amino acids, cysteine and phenylalanine included. The CDR3 DNA has 45 bases and is translated from base 1. Trimming accounts for 3 bases at V and 0 bases at J, while the number of junction bases matched to no gene is 1. Beyond the CDR3, the reference TRBV19 and TRBJ2-2 genes provide the residues; the full variable domain reads: DGGITQSPKYLFRKEGQNVTLSCEQNLNHDAMYWYRQDPGQGLRLIYYSQIVNDFQKGDIAEGYSVSREKKESFPLTVTSAQKNPTAFYLCASSIQGANTGELFFGEGSRLTVL.